Included here is one T cell receptor (beta chain) sequence, with context. Its target is not known. This specimen comes from a study of cytomegalovirus exposure and HLA in healthy donors. Findings and caveats of the study: Most observed TCR sequences were rare, whereas some public TCRs were detected in many donors.

Primers for the PCR totalled 60 Vbeta and 13 Jbeta. Profiled with immunoSEQ multiplex PCR; TCRdb holds only in-frame clones, not every one. Among 100,000 to 150,000 clones listed, roughly 78% were seen once. Germline-derived CDR1 and CDR2 are SGHTS and YDEGEE. Trimming took off 4 bases at V and 4 bases at J, with 17 bases between the two ends. The CDR3 length is 15 residues. The TCR comes from a young man in good health and CMV-seropositive. The chain recombines TRBV5-8 with TRBJ1-1; unclear D gene. The sequencing input was PBMCs. As DNA, the CDR3 is TGTGCCAGCAGCCCAGTTAACCGTGCTGGCACTGAAGCTTTCTTT. It translates to CASSPVNRAGTEAFF.